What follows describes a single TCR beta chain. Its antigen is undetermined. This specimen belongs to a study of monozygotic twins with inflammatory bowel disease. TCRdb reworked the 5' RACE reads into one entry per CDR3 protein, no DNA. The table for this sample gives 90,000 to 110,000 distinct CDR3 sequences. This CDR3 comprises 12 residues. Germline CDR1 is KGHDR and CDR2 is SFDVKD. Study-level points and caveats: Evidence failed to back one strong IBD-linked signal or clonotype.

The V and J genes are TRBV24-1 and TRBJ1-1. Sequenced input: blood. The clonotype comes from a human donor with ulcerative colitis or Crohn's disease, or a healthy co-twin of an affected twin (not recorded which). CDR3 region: CATGDMNTEAFF.